Listed here are 6 T cell receptor beta chains from one sample, sequenced in a study of monozygotic twins with inflammatory bowel disease. TCRdb reprocessed the 5' RACE reads and reports one entry per CDR3 protein, with no DNA. The sample includes over 110,000 distinct CDR3 sequences. Input material: blood. The receptor source for this set is a human donor with ulcerative colitis or Crohn's disease, or a healthy co-twin of an affected twin (not recorded which).

The gene calls are TRBV20-1 and TRBJ2-7. The germline CDR1 and CDR2 sequences are DFQATT and SNEGSKA (reference sequence). The CDR3 extends over 14 amino acids. This chain's CDR3 is CSAKYFSRTYEQYF.

The chain couples TRBV7-2 to TRBJ2-1; TCRdb's D call of TRBD1 is untestable without DNA. This CDR3 has 15 amino acids. Germline lookup yields CDR1 SGHTA and CDR2 FQGNSA. The CDR3 is CASSFTGFSYNEQFF.

The rearrangement uses TRBV5-1 and TRBJ1-3. Per the germline V gene, CDR1 is SGHRS and CDR2 is YFSETQ. CDR3 length: 14 residues. CDR3 sequence reads: CASSLEYSGNTIYF.

The genes are TRBV19 and TRBJ1-2; TCRdb calls TRBD1, which cannot be checked without DNA. CDR1 LNHDA and CDR2 SQIVND come from the germline V gene (reference sequence). The CDR3 covers 17 residues. This chain's CDR3 is CASSFDRDSLYSYGYTF.

V and J are TRBV5-1 and TRBJ1-1; TCRdb proposes TRBD1, but this gene call is untestable without DNA. Germline CDR1 is SGHRS and CDR2 is YFSETQ. The CDR3 loop spans 13 amino acids. CDR3 sequence: CASSPQGDTEAFF.

The chain couples TRBV2 to TRBJ2-3; the D gene TCRdb calls, TRBD1, cannot be checked with no DNA. The CDR3 covers 17 residues. The germline CDR1 and CDR2 sequences are SNHLY and FYNNEI. Here the CDR3 reads CASRYPRRGPSTDTQYF.